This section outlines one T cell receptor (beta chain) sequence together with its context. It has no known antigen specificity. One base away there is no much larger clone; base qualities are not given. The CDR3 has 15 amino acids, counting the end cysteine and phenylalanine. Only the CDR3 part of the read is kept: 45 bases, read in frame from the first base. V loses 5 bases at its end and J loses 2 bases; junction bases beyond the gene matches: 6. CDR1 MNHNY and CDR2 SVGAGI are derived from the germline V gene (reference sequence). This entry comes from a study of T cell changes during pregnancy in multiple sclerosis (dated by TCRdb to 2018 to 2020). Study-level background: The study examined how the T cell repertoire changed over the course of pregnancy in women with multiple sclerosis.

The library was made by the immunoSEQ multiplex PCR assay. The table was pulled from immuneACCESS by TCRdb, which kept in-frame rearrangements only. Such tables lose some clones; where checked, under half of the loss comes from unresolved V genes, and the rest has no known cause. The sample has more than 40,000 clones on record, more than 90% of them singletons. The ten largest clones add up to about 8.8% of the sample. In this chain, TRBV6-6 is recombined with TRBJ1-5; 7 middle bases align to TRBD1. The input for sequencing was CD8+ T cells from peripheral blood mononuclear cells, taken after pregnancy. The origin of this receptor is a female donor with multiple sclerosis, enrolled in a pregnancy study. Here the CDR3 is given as CASSQQGMGNQPQHF. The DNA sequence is TGTGCCAGCAGTCAACAGGGGATGGGCAATCAGCCCCAGCATTTT.